The following is a T cell receptor (beta chain) sequence with its context. Produced via immunoSEQ multiplex PCR; TCRdb's table is partial and in-frame only. The sample lists hundreds of thousands of clones, about 91% occurring once. Terminally differentiated effector memory CD45RA+ cells were excluded from the naive CD8 cells, which were CD45RO-negative and positively selected for CCR7. This CDR3 is 14 amino acids long. V was clipped by 6 bases and J by 5 bases, with 16 bases between them. Germline V gene data show CDR1 as MNHEY and CDR2 as SVGAGI. This sample was included in a study of shared clonotypes between healthy human individuals.

Sequencing input: naive CD8+ T cells sorted from blood. This TCR was recovered from a man aged 25-45 years in good health. The rearrangement joins TRBV6-5 to TRBJ2-5, with a weak D call TRBD2 (5 bases). The CDR3 nucleotides read TGTGCCAGCAGCTCTTCCGGACCGGGGGAGACCCAGTACTTC. Translation: CASSSSGPGETQYF.